This note documents a single T cell receptor beta chain sequence. Its specificity is unknown. Using immunoSEQ multiplex PCR, the repertoire was profiled, and TCRdb retains in-frame clones only, with some absent. The top ten clones hold about 0.53% of a sample with 45,000 to 50,000 clones, about 90% of them seen once. Germline V gives CDR1 SGHRS, CDR2 YFSETQ. There are 15 residues in the CDR3. V shed 4 bases and J 4 bases; nucleotides not matched to a gene: 5. The data originate from a study of regulatory and conventional T cells in RAG deficiency. The study, taken as a whole, reports: Shorter CDR3s in all patient subsets; >85% Treg-Tconv overlap in Omenn.

Genomic DNA came from blood conventional CD4+ T cells gated CD25-low CD127-high. These data were also reused for a study on regulatory T cells. That source adds: The primer mix had 52 TRBV and 13 TRBJ primers. Patient repertoires had restricted TRB V-J pairs and skewed V and J usage, most in Tregs.

This TCR was recovered from a human donor in good health. The chain uses TRBV5-1 and TRBJ2-7; 13 bases match TRBD2. Sequences were obtained from CD4+ effector T cells sorted from blood. CDR3 residues: CASSPRTSGSYEQYF. CDR3 DNA: TGCGCCAGCAGCCCCCGGACTAGCGGGAGTTACGAGCAGTACTTC.